These 17 T cell receptor beta chains were sequenced from one sample in a study of OX40 agonist ivuxolimab in advanced cancers. The method was immunoSEQ multiplex PCR; TCRdb's version includes in-frame clones alone and lacks a portion of them. In the table there are 30,000 to 40,000 clones, around nine tenths of which are singletons. Sample: CD4+ or CD8+ T cells sorted from blood, taken in a trial of the OX40 agonist ivuxolimab. The receptors were sampled from an adult with an advanced solid tumor such as melanoma, head and neck, liver or kidney cancer.

The gene calls are TRBV28 and TRBJ2-5; TRBD1 agrees at 7 bases. Germline V gene sequence: CDR1 MDHEN, CDR2 SYDVKM. The CDR3 sequence is 21 residues long. J lost 3 bases, V lost 1 base, and 23 bases had no gene match. The CDR3 DNA reads as TGTGCCAGCAGTTTATCTTTTTATTCCCAATTTACCGGGACAGACGAAGAGACCCAGTACTTC. This gives the protein CASSLSFYSQFTGTDEETQYF.

This clone has only one observation. This sequence joins TRBV27 and TRBJ2-5; 8 nucleotides align to TRBD2. Trimming removed 5 bases from V and 2 bases from J; junction bases left unmatched: 10. This CDR3 region has 16 residues. Germline CDR1 is MNHEY and CDR2 is SMNVEV (reference sequence). CDR3 protein: CASSLYVPGGQETQYF. CDR3 nucleotides: TGTGCCAGCAGTCTATACGTCCCGGGAGGGCAAGAGACCCAGTACTTC.

The chain employs TRBV19 and TRBJ1-5; no clear D. Germline V gene sequence: CDR1 LNHDA, CDR2 SQIVND (reference sequence). This CDR3 spans 14 amino acids. Between the trimmed V and J ends, which lost 5 bases and 3 bases, there was a span of 11 bases. The CDR3 sequence: CASSYVGDNQPQHF. The DNA of the CDR3 is TGTGCCAGTAGTTACGTGGGTGACAATCAGCCCCAGCATTTT.

This chain uses TRBV28 with TRBJ2-7, with 7 bases matching TRBD1. V trimming: 3 bases; J trimming: 5 bases; junction bases outside the gene matches: 4. The CDR3 totals 13 residues. The germline V gene has CDR1 MDHEN and CDR2 SYDVKM. The CDR3 DNA reads as TGTGCCAGCAGTTTCCAGGGGGTAAACGAGCAGTACTTC. This codes for CASSFQGVNEQYF.

The genes are TRBV11-1 and TRBJ2-7, with D unresolved. The CDR3 is 12 amino acids. Germline V gives CDR1 SGHAT, CDR2 FQDESV (reference sequence). Deletions cut 0 bases from V and 3 bases from J, with 3 bases between. Written as DNA, the CDR3 is TGTGCCAGCAGCTTAGCCGGCTACGAGCAGTACTTC. It specifies CASSLAGYEQYF.

The CDR3 nucleotides read TGTGCCAGCAGTAAGGGGGGGGGTCTTGCTTTCTTT. Protein: CASSKGGGLAFF. This rearrangement joins TRBV6-6 to TRBJ1-1, with D perhaps TRBD1 (6 bases). Trimming cost V 5 bases and J 11 bases, with 15 bases left between them. The germline V gene has CDR1 MNHNY and CDR2 SVGAGI (reference sequence). This CDR3 comprises 12 residues.

The chain combines TRBV6-5 with TRBJ2-2, with TRBD2 matching 7 bases. The junction had 8 bases not matched to a gene; V was cut back by 4 bases and J by 6 bases. The CDR3 runs to 15 residues. CDR1 and CDR2 (germline): MNHEY, SVGAGI. The CDR3 DNA follows: TGTGCCAGCAGTTCGGGACTAACTTCCTCCGGGGAGCTGTTTTTT. This sequence encodes CASSSGLTSSGELFF.

V and J are TRBV27 and TRBJ2-7, with no clear D. From germline, CDR1 is MNHEY and CDR2 SMNVEV (reference sequence). This CDR3 is built from 13 residues. Trimming cost V 3 bases and J 0 bases, with 6 bases left between them. The DNA of the CDR3 is TGTGCCAGCAGTTTCGCGTACTCCTACGAGCAGTACTTC. This sequence encodes CASSFAYSYEQYF.

The chain recombines TRBV28 with TRBJ1-2, with TRBD1 matching over 7 bases. The CDR3 sequence is 14 residues long. The germline gives CDR1 MDHEN, CDR2 SYDVKM. The V gene end was trimmed by 6 bases and the J gene end by 2 bases; junction bases not matched to a gene: 6. CDR3 nucleotides: TGTGCCAGCAGCCGGACGACAGGGAACTATGGCTACACCTTC. It translates to CASSRTTGNYGYTF.

The J gene is TRBJ2-1, the V gene TRBV7-6; TRBD2 matches 7 bases. The CDR3 has 18 residues. CDR1 and CDR2 (germline): SGHVS, FNYEAQ. V trimming: 5 bases; J trimming: 3 bases; junction bases outside the gene matches: 16. Written as DNA, the CDR3 is TGTGCCAGCAGCCGTCCGGGGTCGGCTAGCGGCGTCTACAATGAGCAGTTCTTC. Translated: CASSRPGSASGVYNEQFF.

The rearrangement uses TRBV6-4 and TRBJ1-5, with 12 nucleotides matching TRBD1. CDR3 size: 16 residues. Germline V gives CDR1 MRHNA, CDR2 SNTAGT. V dropped 1 base and J dropped 9; count of bases not matched to a gene: 7. CDR3 DNA sequence: TGTGCCAGCAGTGACTTGGGACAGGGGGCCCTGGGGCCCCAGCATTTT. The encoded protein is CASSDLGQGALGPQHF.

J is TRBJ2-3 and V is TRBV29-1, with no clear D. Germline loops: CDR1 SQVTM, CDR2 ANQGSEA. V was shortened by 2 bases and J by 0 bases, with 3 bases between the two germline ends. The CDR3 contains 12 residues. CDR3 in amino acids: CSVEMSTDTQYF. Here the CDR3 DNA reads TGCAGCGTTGAAATGAGCACAGATACGCAGTATTTT.

The rearrangement links TRBV6-5 to TRBJ1-2, with D possibly matching TRBD1 (5 bases). The CDR3 has 15 residues. Trimming pared 5 bases from V and 2 bases from J, leaving 15 bases between. The germline V gene encodes CDR1 MNHEY and CDR2 SVGAGI. CDR3 sequence: CASSPGPGLNYGYTF. CDR3 coding DNA: TGTGCCAGCAGTCCGGGGCCCGGATTGAACTATGGCTACACCTTC.

The chain combines TRBV4-2 with TRBJ2-7; 10 bases agree with TRBD2. Germline V gene lookup returns CDR1 LGHNA and CDR2 YNFKEQ. The CDR3 loop spans 14 amino acids. V was pared by 5 bases and J by 4 bases, with 5 bases of the junction left unmatched. As DNA, the CDR3 is TGTGCCAGCAGCACAACTAGCGGGGCTTACGAGCAGTACTTC. Protein sequence: CASSTTSGAYEQYF.

This rearrangement joins TRBV7-9 to TRBJ1-4, with TRBD1 matching 9 bases. Germline-derived CDR1 and CDR2 are SEHNR and FQNEAQ (reference sequence). Trimming removed 5 bases from V and 6 bases from J; junction bases left unmatched: 7. The CDR3 runs 15 residues. This CDR3 reads CASSGPGQGDEKLFF. CDR3 nucleotide sequence: TGTGCCAGCAGCGGCCCGGGACAGGGCGATGAAAAACTGTTTTTT.

CDR3 sequence: CASSFAGAGGELFF. The CDR3 DNA follows: TGTGCCAGCAGCTTCGCGGGGGCCGGCGGGGAGCTGTTTTTT. The J gene is TRBJ2-2, the V gene TRBV11-3; weak D call: TRBD2 (7 bases). The CDR3 is 14 amino acids. Germline V gene data show CDR1 as SGHNT and CDR2 as YENEEA. Trimming took 3 bases from V and 7 from J, leaving 12 bases between them.

This clone was counted a few times. The chain links TRBV5-6 to TRBJ2-7; D unclear. Germline values: CDR1 SGHDT, CDR2 YYEEEE. The CDR3 extends over 13 amino acids. V gave up 2 bases and J gave up 1 base, with 7 bases separating them. The CDR3 DNA sequence: TGTGCCAGCAGCTTTGACACTTCCTACGAGCAGTACTTC. It is translated as CASSFDTSYEQYF.